The rows below give T cell receptor beta chains drawn from one sample of a study of CD8 T cells in ankylosing spondylitis. Via MiXCR, TCRdb re-called the 5' RACE reads, giving one row per CDR3 protein. This table has some 30,000 distinct CDR3 sequences, approximately 15% appearing once. The sample taken for sequencing was blood. The receptors shown here come from a male donor with ankylosing spondylitis or in good health (not recorded which). CDR3s include the opening cysteine and the closing phenylalanine or tryptophan. Each record gives: V gene, clone size, CDR3 protein. Some rows have no size entry. The others give once, few or many, or a class for an expanded clone.

v_call: TRBV5-1; clone_size: -; cdr3_aa: CASSQRDGGRDTQYF
v_call: TRBV29-1; clone_size: few; cdr3_aa: CSVEFLEETQYF
v_call: TRBV14; clone_size: -; cdr3_aa: CASSSLGGGQDTQYF
v_call: TRBV7-3; clone_size: few; cdr3_aa: CASSSSSDSSYNEQFF
v_call: TRBV7-2; clone_size: -; cdr3_aa: CASSTPGRDTEAFF
v_call: TRBV28; clone_size: -; cdr3_aa: CASSPYRGFHSNQPQHF
v_call: TRBV24-1; clone_size: -; cdr3_aa: CATSGEGAYYNEQFF
v_call: TRBV3-1; clone_size: few; cdr3_aa: CASSLPRLAGVGEQFF
v_call: TRBV9; clone_size: -; cdr3_aa: CASSAQGARTGELFF
v_call: TRBV9; clone_size: few; cdr3_aa: CASRDPGTGTGELFF
v_call: TRBV20-1; clone_size: -; cdr3_aa: CSARSWAKGVGNIQYF
v_call: TRBV12-3/TRBV12-4; clone_size: few; cdr3_aa: CASSPGGNYGYTF
v_call: TRBV20-1; clone_size: few; cdr3_aa: CSASFGGPNTGELFF
v_call: TRBV28; clone_size: many; cdr3_aa: CASSLGDTQYF
v_call: TRBV10-2; clone_size: medium-sized; cdr3_aa: CASSEAGGNQPQHF
v_call: TRBV6-2/TRBV6-3; clone_size: -; cdr3_aa: CASSIGPNEAFF
v_call: TRBV5-1; clone_size: few; cdr3_aa: CASSLSIGDTGELFF
v_call: TRBV29-1; clone_size: -; cdr3_aa: CSVESTGANVLTF
v_call: TRBV5-1; clone_size: -; cdr3_aa: CASSLDNEKLFF
v_call: TRBV9; clone_size: -; cdr3_aa: CASSPGLAGGIEQFF
v_call: TRBV18; clone_size: few; cdr3_aa: CASSRTGERTSEKLFF
v_call: TRBV20-1; clone_size: -; cdr3_aa: CSATRTANTEAFF
v_call: TRBV20-1; clone_size: -; cdr3_aa: CSARTSGSITGELFF
v_call: TRBV7-9; clone_size: many; cdr3_aa: CASSDRGPNEQFF